A single sample is the source of the 6 T cell receptor beta chains below, sequenced in a study of Ad26.COV2.S vaccination and SARS-CoV-2 variants. Treatment: about 20 received Ad26.COV2.S at low or high dose, single or two shots; several received placebo; per-sample allocation not given. Sample collection was performed on day 63 after the first vaccine or placebo injection. The data were produced by immunoSEQ multiplex PCR, yet TCRdb's version contains in-frame clones alone and is incomplete. The table has around 350,000 clones, approximately 81% seen once. Sequenced material: peripheral blood, taken in a trial of Ad26.COV2.S vaccine versus placebo. Receptors were obtained from a person aged 18-60 years who received the Ad26.COV2.S COVID-19 vaccine or a placebo.

This rearrangement joins TRBV5-6 to TRBJ1-5; no reliable D call. CDR1 is SGHDT and CDR2 is YYEEEE in the germline V gene. The V and J ends lost 2 bases and 0 bases respectively, with 9 bases between them. There are 15 residues in the CDR3. As DNA, the CDR3 is TGTGCCAGCAGCTTCTCAGATTATAGCAATCAGCCCCAGCATTTT. Translating gives CASSFSDYSNQPQHF.

This clone was recorded once. The J gene is TRBJ1-4, the V gene TRBV30; D is unclear. Germline lookup yields CDR1 GTSNPN and CDR2 SVGIG (reference sequence). Trimming stripped 0 bases from V and 0 bases from J, with 5 bases between. The CDR3 has 14 amino acids. CDR3 sequence reads: CAWSVWATNEKLFF. In DNA form, the CDR3 reads TGTGCCTGGAGTGTGTGGGCAACTAATGAAAAACTGTTTTTT.

The DNA for the CDR3 is TGTGCCACCAGTGATACCCGAAAGAACACCGGGGAGCTGTTTTTT. Encoded protein: CATSDTRKNTGELFF. V is TRBV24-1 and J is TRBJ2-2; D call uncertain. The germline CDR1 and CDR2 sequences are KGHDR and SFDVKD. The CDR3 is 15 residues long. The V end was cut by 3 bases, the J end by 1 base, with 8 bases between.

This clone was seen only once. CDR3 protein: CASSILGQGARDGELFF. CDR3 DNA sequence: TGTGCCAGTAGTATTCTTGGACAGGGGGCGCGGGACGGGGAGCTGTTTTTT. This chain connects TRBV19 to TRBJ2-2, with 11 positions matching TRBD1. The trim removed 3 bases at V and 7 bases at J, leaving 10 bases unmatched. Germline assignment: CDR1 LNHDA and CDR2 SQIVND (reference sequence). This CDR3 region has 17 residues.

The gene calls are TRBV5-1 and TRBJ2-1, with a tentative D call TRBD2 (7 bases). CDR1 is SGHRS and CDR2 is YFSETQ in the germline V gene. The CDR3 length is 13 residues. The V end was cut by 10 bases, the J end by 7 bases, with 18 bases between. The CDR3 region is CARGEGGINEQFF. DNA of the CDR3: TGCGCCCGCGGGGAGGGGGGTATAAATGAGCAGTTCTTC.

The V gene is TRBV27, the J gene TRBJ1-5; D is ambiguous. Germline loops: CDR1 MNHEY, CDR2 SMNVEV (reference sequence). The CDR3 contains 15 residues. V gave up 7 bases and J gave up 3 bases, with 16 bases separating them. The CDR3: CASKLRNSPNQPQHF. Here the CDR3 DNA reads TGTGCCAGCAAGCTGAGGAATTCACCCAATCAGCCCCAGCATTTT.